The entry below gives a single T cell receptor (beta chain) sequence along with its context. The target of this receptor is not known. Per-nucleotide qualities are absent, and no much larger clonotype sits a single base away. Libraries were made using the immunoSEQ multiplex PCR assay. As for the original processing: A statistical classification framework was developed to diagnose cytomegalovirus status using the catalog of TCR beta chain sequences. Sourced from immuneACCESS, this table was stored by TCRdb with only in-frame sequences that have V and J called. A share of the clones is absent; for the studies checked, an unresolved V gene accounts for under half, and the remainder has no known explanation. Clonal size and the V and J genes are those of that table, whereas D and trimming came from the DNA. Within this sample are approximately 62,000 clones, with 92% of them counted one time only. The ten largest clones represent 1% to 1.5% of the sample.

The data are from a study of cytomegalovirus exposure and HLA in healthy donors (dated by TCRdb to about 2017). Background for the entire study: According to a later analysis, one platform produced both the 110 or so validation repertoires and the approximately 670 repertoires of the first cohort. To predict cytomegalovirus infection status, the study brought together high-throughput TCR immunosequencing, statistical association of individual TCRs with disease status, and machine learning. The study was designed to test whether signatures of past pathogen exposure could be identified by cataloging public T cell receptors. Along with the roughly 700-subject first cohort, a separate validation cohort of over 90 different subjects was used. General study outcomes and caveats: A total of 150 or so TCR beta chains were listed by the study as associated with cytomegalovirus. A few of the identified cytomegalovirus-associated TCR beta chains were confirmed in vitro to be specific for cytomegalovirus antigens. Cytomegalovirus status was reported to be diagnosed by the classifier with high specificity and sensitivity in both the original and validation cohorts. The validation cohort had no HLA typing available for a later analysis, so co-occurrence within that cohort was assessed over all 120 or so repertoires. Subsequent analysis determined that TCRs grouped into clusters in the first cohort also showed a tendency toward co-occurrence across the 90 to 150 validation repertoires, and approximately 94% of cluster scores exceeded 0. It was suggested by the authors that the approach could potentially be generalized to other disease states and immunological phenotypes. While some public TCRs were present in many individuals, most TCR sequences turned up only very rarely across donors.

The donors were included in the validation cohort of over a hundred subjects, a group kept apart from the 666-subject first cohort. From the cysteine through the phenylalanine, the CDR3 covers 14 amino acids. Here the CDR3 DNA is all that survives: 42 bases in frame from base 1. At the junction V is shortened by 6 bases and J by 3 bases, with 14 bases in between. The germline V gene (reference sequence) gives CDR1 as LNHDA and CDR2 as SQIVND. Recombination joined TRBV19 with TRBJ1-1; perhaps TRBD1 is the D gene, with 6 bases matching. The sequenced material came from PBMCs. This TCR was sampled from a woman aged 18-29 years in good health and CMV-seronegative. The CDR3 here reads CASRGLGGHTEAFF. The nucleotides read TGTGCCAGTAGAGGATTAGGGGGACACACTGAAGCTTTCTTT.